What follows is one TCR beta chain and its context. Antigen specificity is unknown. A universal primer site came from template switching; cDNA carried unique molecular identifiers. TCRdb reprocessed the 5' RACE reads via MiXCR and lists one record per CDR3 protein. The data hold about 550,000 distinct CDR3 sequences, with under 25% observed a single time. This sample is part of a study of identical twins. Study observations and caveats: The conclusions drew on cross-sectional statistical analysis instead of tracking the same donors. Carriage of fewer insertions was seen in abundant cord blood beta clonotypes, whereas memory repertoires showed none.

Every sampled donor was Caucasian and healthy. Germline-derived CDR1 and CDR2 are SEHNR and FQNEAQ (reference sequence). There are 16 residues in the CDR3. The V segment lost 5 bases and the J segment 2 bases; nucleotides outside the gene matches: 10. A further study also used this sample, focusing on yellow fever vaccine responses in identical twins.

The gene calls are TRBV7-9 and TRBJ2-7; 9 nucleotides align to TRBD1. The sequence was collected from a woman younger than 35 in good health. The sequenced material came from CD4+ T cells sorted from blood. The CDR3 region is CASSPTPTGGAYEQYF. The CDR3 DNA is TGTGCCAGCAGCCCGACTCCGACAGGGGGGGCCTACGAGCAGTACTTC.